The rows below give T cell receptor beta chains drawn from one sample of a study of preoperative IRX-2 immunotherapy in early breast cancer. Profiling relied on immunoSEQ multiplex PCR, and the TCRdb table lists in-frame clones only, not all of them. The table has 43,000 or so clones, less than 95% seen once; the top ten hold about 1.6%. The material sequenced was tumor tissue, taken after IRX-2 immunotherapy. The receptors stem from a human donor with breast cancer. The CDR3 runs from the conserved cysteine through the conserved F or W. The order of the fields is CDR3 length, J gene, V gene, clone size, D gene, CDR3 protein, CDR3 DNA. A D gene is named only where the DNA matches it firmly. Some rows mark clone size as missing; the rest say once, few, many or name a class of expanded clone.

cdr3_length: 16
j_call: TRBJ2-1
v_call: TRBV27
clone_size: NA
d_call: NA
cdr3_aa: CASSPYRNFVTDEQFF
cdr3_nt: TGTGCCAGCAGTCCCTATCGAAACTTTGTAACCGATGAGCAGTTCTTC

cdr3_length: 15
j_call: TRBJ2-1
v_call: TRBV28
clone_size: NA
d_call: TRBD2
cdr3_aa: CASSFPGGRADEQFF
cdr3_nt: TGTGCCAGCAGTTTCCCTGGCGGGAGGGCGGATGAGCAGTTCTTC

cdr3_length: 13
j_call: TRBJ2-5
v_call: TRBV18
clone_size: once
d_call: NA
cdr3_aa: CASSPGYQETQYF
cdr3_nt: TGTGCCAGCTCACCAGGGTACCAAGAGACCCAGTACTTC

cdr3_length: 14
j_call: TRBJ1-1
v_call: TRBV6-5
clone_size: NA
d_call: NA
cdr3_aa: CASSYSQGYTEAFF
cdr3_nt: TGTGCCAGCAGTTACTCGCAGGGATACACTGAAGCTTTCTTT

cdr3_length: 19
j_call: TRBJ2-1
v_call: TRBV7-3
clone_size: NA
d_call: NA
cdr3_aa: CASSSYGLEAPGVYNEQFF
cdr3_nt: TGTGCCAGCAGCTCCTATGGTTTGGAGGCCCCCGGTGTGTACAATGAGCAGTTCTTC

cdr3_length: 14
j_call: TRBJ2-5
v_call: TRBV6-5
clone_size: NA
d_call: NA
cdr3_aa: CASSYSAGRETQYF
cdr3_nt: TGTGCCAGCAGTTACTCCGCTGGTCGAGAGACCCAGTACTTC

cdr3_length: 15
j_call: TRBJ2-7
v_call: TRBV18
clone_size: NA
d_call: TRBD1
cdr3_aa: CASSPMGTGVHEQYF
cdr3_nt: TGTGCCAGCTCACCAATGGGGACAGGGGTCCACGAGCAGTACTTC

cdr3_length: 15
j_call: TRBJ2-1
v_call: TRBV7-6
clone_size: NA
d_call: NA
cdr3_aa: CASSLRALSYNEQFF
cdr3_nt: TGTGCCAGCAGCTTACGGGCTTTGTCCTACAATGAGCAGTTCTTC

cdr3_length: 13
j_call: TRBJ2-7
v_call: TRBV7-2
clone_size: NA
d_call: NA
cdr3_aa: CASSLVTAGEQYF
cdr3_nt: TGTGCCAGCAGCTTAGTCACCGCGGGGGAGCAGTACTTC

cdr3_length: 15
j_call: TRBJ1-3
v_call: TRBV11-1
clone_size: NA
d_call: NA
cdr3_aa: CASSEWTASGNTIYF
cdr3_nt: TGTGCCAGCAGCGAGTGGACTGCCTCTGGAAACACCATATATTTT

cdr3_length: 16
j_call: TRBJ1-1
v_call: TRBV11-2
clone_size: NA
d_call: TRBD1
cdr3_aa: CASSLGRGWGNTEAFF
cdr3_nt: TGTGCCAGCAGCTTAGGCAGGGGGTGGGGGAACACTGAAGCTTTCTTT

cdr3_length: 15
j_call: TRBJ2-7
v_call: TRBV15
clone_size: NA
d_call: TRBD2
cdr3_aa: CATSSLAGPSYEQYF
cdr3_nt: TGTGCCACCAGCAGCCTAGCGGGACCTTCCTACGAGCAGTACTTC

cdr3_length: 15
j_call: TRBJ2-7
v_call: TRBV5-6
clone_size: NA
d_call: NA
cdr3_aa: CASSLFPFSNYEQYF
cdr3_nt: TGTGCCAGCAGCTTGTTCCCCTTTTCCAACTACGAGCAGTACTTC

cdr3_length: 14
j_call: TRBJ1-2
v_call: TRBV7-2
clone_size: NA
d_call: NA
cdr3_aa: CASSPGQPPRSGTF
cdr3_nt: TGTGCCAGCAGCCCCGGACAGCCCCCCCGGAGTGGGACCTTC

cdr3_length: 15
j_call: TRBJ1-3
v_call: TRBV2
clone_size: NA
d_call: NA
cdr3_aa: CARRDRRLSGNTIYF
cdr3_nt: TGTGCCAGGCGGGACCGACGGCTCTCTGGAAACACCATATATTTT

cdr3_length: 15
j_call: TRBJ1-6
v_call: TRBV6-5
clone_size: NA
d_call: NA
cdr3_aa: CASGQAHREDSPLHF
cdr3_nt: TGTGCCAGCGGCCAGGCCCACAGGGAAGATTCACCCCTCCACTTT

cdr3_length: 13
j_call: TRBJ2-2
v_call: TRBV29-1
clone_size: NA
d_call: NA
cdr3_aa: CSVGGQSTGELFF
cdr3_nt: TGCAGCGTTGGCGGTCAGTCCACCGGGGAGCTGTTTTTT

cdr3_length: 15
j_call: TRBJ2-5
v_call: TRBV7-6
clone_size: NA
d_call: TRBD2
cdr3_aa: CASSLLRGGGETQYF
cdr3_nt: TGTGCCAGCAGCTTATTGCGGGGGGGTGGTGAGACCCAGTACTTC

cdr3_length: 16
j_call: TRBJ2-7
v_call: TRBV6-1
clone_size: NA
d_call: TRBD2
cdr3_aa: CASSEWGGTIFYEQYF
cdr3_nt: TGTGCCAGCAGTGAGTGGGGCGGGACTATTTTCTACGAGCAGTACTTC

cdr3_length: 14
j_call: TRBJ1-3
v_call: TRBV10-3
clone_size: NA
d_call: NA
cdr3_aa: CAINPDSSGNTIYF
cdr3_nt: TGTGCCATCAACCCTGACAGCTCTGGAAACACCATATATTTT

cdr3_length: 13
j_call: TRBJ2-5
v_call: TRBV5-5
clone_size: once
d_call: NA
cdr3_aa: CASSLRGSETQYF
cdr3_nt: TGTGCCAGCAGCTTGCGGGGGAGTGAGACCCAGTACTTC

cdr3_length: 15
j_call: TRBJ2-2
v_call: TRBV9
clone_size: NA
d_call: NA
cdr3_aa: CASSAQGTYTGELFF
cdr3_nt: TGTGCCAGCAGCGCCCAAGGGACATACACCGGGGAGCTGTTTTTT

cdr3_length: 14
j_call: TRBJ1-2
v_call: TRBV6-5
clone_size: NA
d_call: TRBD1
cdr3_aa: CAKTIDRDRYGYTF
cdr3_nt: TGTGCCAAGACCATAGATCGGGACAGATACGGCTACACCTTC

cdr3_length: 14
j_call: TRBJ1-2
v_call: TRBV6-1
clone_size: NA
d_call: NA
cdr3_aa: CASSESRLSYGYTF
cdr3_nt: TGTGCCAGCAGTGAATCCCGACTCTCCTATGGCTACACCTTC

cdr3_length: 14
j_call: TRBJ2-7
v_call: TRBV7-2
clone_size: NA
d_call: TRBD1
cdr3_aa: CASSSDRGYYEQYF
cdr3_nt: TGTGCCAGCAGCTCTGACAGGGGGTACTACGAGCAGTACTTC

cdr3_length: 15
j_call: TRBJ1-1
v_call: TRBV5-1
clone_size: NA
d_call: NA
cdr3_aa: CASSLLTGRGTEAFF
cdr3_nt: TGCGCCAGCAGCTTGTTGACAGGCCGTGGCACTGAAGCTTTCTTT

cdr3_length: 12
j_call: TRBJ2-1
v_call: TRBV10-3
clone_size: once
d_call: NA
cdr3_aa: CAISELAAEQFF
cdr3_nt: TGTGCCATCAGTGAGCTAGCCGCTGAGCAGTTCTTC

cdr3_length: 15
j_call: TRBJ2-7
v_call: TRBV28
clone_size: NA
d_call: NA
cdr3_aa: CASSLWNRPSYEQYF
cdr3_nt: TGTGCCAGCAGTTTATGGAACCGACCGAGCTACGAGCAGTACTTC

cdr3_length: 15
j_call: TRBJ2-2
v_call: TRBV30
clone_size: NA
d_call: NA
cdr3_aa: CAWSPPPLWTGELFF
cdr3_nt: TGTGCCTGGAGTCCCCCTCCCCTGTGGACCGGGGAGCTGTTTTTT

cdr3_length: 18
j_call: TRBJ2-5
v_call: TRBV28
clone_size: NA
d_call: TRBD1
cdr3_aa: CASSLSIFGTGRSETQYF
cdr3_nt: TGTGCCAGCAGTTTATCTATTTTCGGGACAGGGAGGAGTGAGACCCAGTACTTC

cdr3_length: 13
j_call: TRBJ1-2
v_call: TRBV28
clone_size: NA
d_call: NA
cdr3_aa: CASIEGRGMGYTF
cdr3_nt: TGTGCCAGCATCGAGGGACGGGGTATGGGCTACACCTTC

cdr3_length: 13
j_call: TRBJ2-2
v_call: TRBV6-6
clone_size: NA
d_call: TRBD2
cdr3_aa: CASTGGRAGELFF
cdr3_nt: TGTGCCAGCACGGGGGGAAGGGCCGGGGAGCTGTTTTTT

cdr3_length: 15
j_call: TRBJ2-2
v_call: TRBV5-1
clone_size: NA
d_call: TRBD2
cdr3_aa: CASSPLAANTGELFF
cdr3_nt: TGCGCCAGCAGCCCACTAGCGGCAAACACCGGGGAGCTGTTTTTT

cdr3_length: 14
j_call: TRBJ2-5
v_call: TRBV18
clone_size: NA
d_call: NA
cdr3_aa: CASSPIGGQETQYF
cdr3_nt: TGTGCCAGCTCACCAATTGGGGGACAAGAGACCCAGTACTTC

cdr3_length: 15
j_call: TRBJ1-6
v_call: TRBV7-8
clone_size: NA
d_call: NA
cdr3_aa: CASSPSLLQGRSLHF
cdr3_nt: TGTGCCAGCAGCCCTTCCCTTCTACAGGGTAGGTCCCTCCACTTT

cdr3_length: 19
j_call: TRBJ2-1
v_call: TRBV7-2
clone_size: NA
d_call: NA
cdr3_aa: CASSPVGLGGGRSYNEQFF
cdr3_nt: TGTGCCAGCAGCCCAGTGGGACTGGGGGGCGGACGCTCCTACAATGAGCAGTTCTTC

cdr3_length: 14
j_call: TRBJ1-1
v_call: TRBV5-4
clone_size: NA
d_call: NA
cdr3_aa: CASSLTVSNTEAFF
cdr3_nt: TGTGCCAGCAGCTTGACGGTTTCAAACACTGAAGCTTTCTTT

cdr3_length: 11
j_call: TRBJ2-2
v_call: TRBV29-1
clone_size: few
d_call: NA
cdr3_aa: CSVFSTGELFF
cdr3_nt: TGCAGCGTTTTTTCCACCGGGGAGCTGTTTTTT